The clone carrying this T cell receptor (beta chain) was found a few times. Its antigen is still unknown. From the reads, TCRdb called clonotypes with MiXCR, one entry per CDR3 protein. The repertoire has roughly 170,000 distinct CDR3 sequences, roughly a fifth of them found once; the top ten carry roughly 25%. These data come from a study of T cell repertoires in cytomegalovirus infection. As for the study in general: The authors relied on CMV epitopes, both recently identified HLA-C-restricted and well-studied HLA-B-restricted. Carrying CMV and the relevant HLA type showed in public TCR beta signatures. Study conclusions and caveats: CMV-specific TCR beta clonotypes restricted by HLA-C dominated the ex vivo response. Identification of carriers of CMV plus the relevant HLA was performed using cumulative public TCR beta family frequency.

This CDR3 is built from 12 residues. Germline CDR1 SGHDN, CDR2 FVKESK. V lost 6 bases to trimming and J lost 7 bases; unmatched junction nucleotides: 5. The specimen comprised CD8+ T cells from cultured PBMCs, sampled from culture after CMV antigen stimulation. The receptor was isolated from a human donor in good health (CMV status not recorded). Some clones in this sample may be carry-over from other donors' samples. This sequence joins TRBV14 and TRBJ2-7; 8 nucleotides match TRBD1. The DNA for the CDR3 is TGTGCCAGCAGTCCGGACAGGGTGGAGCAGTACTTC. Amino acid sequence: CASSPDRVEQYF.